Below, 21 T cell receptor beta chains from the same sample are listed, as sequenced in a study of radiotherapy plus CTLA-4 blockade in lung cancer. This table comes from immunoSEQ multiplex PCR, and its TCRdb copy is limited to in-frame clones, with some not included. The repertoire consists of roughly 50,000 clones, with around 69% occurring once and the leading ten covering 11%. Sequencing was performed on peripheral blood, taken from a patient treated with radiotherapy plus ipilimumab. The receptors were sampled from a human donor with non-small cell lung cancer who had stable disease on radiotherapy plus ipilimumab.

The chain combines TRBV10-3 with TRBJ1-5; D may be TRBD1 (5 bases). CDR1 is ENHRY and CDR2 is SYGVKD in the germline V gene. The CDR3 is 15 residues long. V was clipped by 3 bases and J by 0 bases, with 9 bases between them. The CDR3 reads CAISDPGHSNQPQHF. The CDR3 nucleotides read TGTGCCATCAGTGACCCAGGGCATAGCAATCAGCCCCAGCATTTT.

V usage is TRBV27 and J usage is TRBJ2-6; D is ambiguous. CDR1 MNHEY and CDR2 SMNVEV come from the germline V gene (reference sequence). The CDR3 sequence is 14 residues long. V was trimmed by 4 bases and J by 2 bases, leaving 6 bases between them. The CDR3 sequence: CASSWQTGANVLTF. DNA of the CDR3: TGTGCCAGCAGTTGGCAAACTGGGGCCAACGTCCTGACTTTC.

J is TRBJ2-5 and V is TRBV6-6; tentatively, D is TRBD2 (6 bases). Trimming removed 5 bases at V and 1 base at J, with 11 bases between. The CDR3 is 14 amino acids. Germline CDR1 is MNHNY and CDR2 is SVGAGI (reference sequence). This CDR3 is CASSLGGPQETQYF. The CDR3 nucleotides are TGTGCCAGCAGTCTCGGGGGACCCCAAGAGACCCAGTACTTC.

V is TRBV15 and J is TRBJ1-5, with 11 bases lining up with TRBD1. The V gene's germline CDR1 is LNHNV and CDR2 YYDKDF (reference sequence). This CDR3 spans 14 amino acids. V lost 2 bases and J lost 9; bases outside the gene matches: 3. CDR3 in amino acids: CATSRRTGGSPQHF. CDR3 nucleotide sequence: TGTGCCACCAGCAGACGGACAGGGGGCTCGCCCCAGCATTTT.

The V and J genes are TRBV5-1 and TRBJ2-3, with a weak D call TRBD1 (6 bases). The CDR3 totals 14 residues. Germline loops: CDR1 SGHRS, CDR2 YFSETQ. The V and J ends lost 3 bases and 5 bases respectively, with 13 bases between them. CDR3 residues: CASSSSKGQDTQYF. CDR3 coding DNA: TGCGCCAGCAGCTCATCTAAGGGACAAGATACGCAGTATTTT.

V gene TRBV6-1 combines with J gene TRBJ2-1; D gene ambiguous. The CDR3 covers 14 residues. Germline values: CDR1 MNHNS, CDR2 SASEGT. The germline V and J ends were trimmed by 4 bases and 3 bases, with 10 bases remaining between them. CDR3 in amino acids: CASSALANYNEQFF. The CDR3 DNA reads as TGTGCCAGCAGTGCCCTGGCAAACTACAATGAGCAGTTCTTC.

The rearrangement links TRBV5-8 to TRBJ2-7, with TRBD1 identical over 10 bases. Germline trimming cut 1 base from V and 10 bases from J; bases unmatched to any gene: 11. CDR3 length: 15 residues. Germline CDR1 reads SGHTS; CDR2 reads YDEGEE. The CDR3 loop is CASSLWDRGKKRQYF. The CDR3 region has the DNA TGTGCCAGCAGCTTGTGGGACAGGGGCAAAAAACGACAGTACTTC.

This chain connects TRBV29-1 to TRBJ1-2, with 9 bases aligning to TRBD1. The CDR3 loop spans 16 amino acids. The V gene's germline CDR1 is SQVTM and CDR2 ANQGSEA. V was clipped by 4 bases and J by 2 bases; unmatched bases: 11. The CDR3 coding sequence is TGCAGCGTTGGATGGGTTTTGGGGACAGGGAACTATGGCTACACCTTC. Translating it yields CSVGWVLGTGNYGYTF.

The rearrangement uses TRBV11-2 and TRBJ2-7, with a possible D match to TRBD2 (6 bases). Germline V CDR1 and CDR2: SGHAT, FQNNGV. The CDR3 covers 15 residues. Trimming removed 0 bases at V and 2 bases at J, with 11 bases between. The CDR3 here is CASSLEAGRTYEQYF. Written as DNA, the CDR3 is TGTGCCAGCAGCTTAGAAGCAGGGAGGACCTACGAGCAGTACTTC.

The chain combines TRBV27 with TRBJ2-5; D might be TRBD1 or TRBD2, each matching 5 bases. Per germline, CDR1 MNHEY and CDR2 SMNVEV (reference sequence). Trimming stripped 1 base from V and 4 bases from J, with 7 bases between. The CDR3 has 13 residues. The chain's CDR3 is CASSLLRGETQYF. The CDR3, as DNA: TGTGCCAGCAGTTTATTGAGGGGAGAGACCCAGTACTTC.

The chain combines TRBV5-1 with TRBJ1-2, with D perhaps matching TRBD1 (5 bases). Germline-derived CDR1 and CDR2 are SGHRS and YFSETQ. With 2 bases removed from V and 6 bases from J, the gap between germline ends came to 11 bases. The CDR3 runs 13 residues. The CDR3 region is CASSFDLGDGYTF. The CDR3 DNA reads as TGCGCCAGCAGCTTCGACCTAGGGGATGGCTACACCTTC. Combining the CDR3 with reference TRBV5-1 and TRBJ1-2 gives the whole variable domain KAGVTQTPRYLIKTRGQQVTLSCSPISGHRSVSWYQQTPGQGLQFLFEYFSETQRNKGNFPGRFSGRQFSNSRSEMNVSTLELGDSALYLCASSFDLGDGYTFGSGTRLTVV.

The V call is TRBV7-2, the J call TRBJ1-2; 8 positions match TRBD1. The CDR3 is made up of 16 amino acids. Germline CDR1 and CDR2: SGHTA and FQGNSA. After removal of 5 bases from V and 2 bases from J, the junction contained 10 bases not matched to a gene. The CDR3 region is CASSGGQGVVNYGYTF. CDR3 sequence (DNA): TGTGCCAGCAGCGGAGGACAGGGTGTTGTGAACTATGGCTACACCTTC.

As DNA, the CDR3 is TGTGCCAGCAGCCAGACTAGCGGGGGAGAGACCCAGTACTTC. Translating it yields CASSQTSGGETQYF. The rearrangement joins TRBV2 to TRBJ2-5; 12 bases are shared with TRBD2. This CDR3 comprises 14 residues. With 6 bases clipped from V and 4 bases from J, the junction kept 3 bases outside the gene matches. Germline V gene data show CDR1 as SNHLY and CDR2 as FYNNEI.

J is TRBJ2-3 and V is TRBV6-5, with D unclear. There are 13 residues in the CDR3. Between the trimmed V and J ends, which lost 8 bases and 1 base, there was a span of 10 bases. The V gene's germline CDR1 is MNHEY and CDR2 SVGAGI. The CDR3 sequence: CASRSGGTDTQYF. The CDR3 nucleotides are TGTGCCAGCCGTTCTGGGGGCACAGATACGCAGTATTTT.

The table lists this clone with a few counts. Different DNA sequences within this sample yield the same CDR3. J is TRBJ2-6 and V is TRBV2, with D unclear. The germline V gene has CDR1 SNHLY and CDR2 FYNNEI. The V gene lost 4 bases and the J gene lost 0 bases, with 13 bases spanning the gap. This CDR3 has 17 residues. CDR3 bases: TGTGCCAGCAGTGCCCCCGACCGGTTCTCTGGGGCCAACGTCCTGACTTTC. Translation gives CASSAPDRFSGANVLTF.

V usage is TRBV5-5 and J usage is TRBJ2-7, with a possible D match to TRBD1 (5 bases). Germline V gives CDR1 SGHKS, CDR2 YYEKEE (reference sequence). This CDR3 contains 14 residues. Trimming removed 5 bases from V and 9 bases from J, with 21 bases in between. The CDR3 reads CASSQAVLARGQYV. CDR3 DNA sequence: TGTGCCAGCAGTCAGGCAGTTTTGGCAAGGGGGCAGTACGTC.

This sequence joins TRBV5-4 and TRBJ2-5; D unclear. Between the trimmed V and J ends, which lost 0 bases and 2 bases, there was a span of 5 bases. The germline CDR1 and CDR2 sequences are SGHNT and YYREEE (reference sequence). The CDR3 contains 13 residues. The CDR3 bases are TGTGCCAGCAGCTTGGTTGGTCAAGAGACCCAGTACTTC. Amino acids: CASSLVGQETQYF.

This chain uses TRBV7-2 with TRBJ2-5; D not certain. There are 11 residues in the CDR3. Between the trimmed V and J ends, which lost 7 bases and 2 bases, there was a span of 5 bases. Germline V CDR1 and CDR2: SGHTA, FQGNSA. The CDR3 loop reads CASTNQETQYF. In nucleotides, the CDR3 is TGTGCCAGCACTAATCAAGAGACCCAGTACTTC.

This rearrangement joins TRBV18 to TRBJ2-1; 7 nucleotides match TRBD2. V dropped 3 bases and J dropped 4; count of bases not matched to a gene: 9. The CDR3 has 16 residues. The germline V gene encodes CDR1 KGHSH and CDR2 LQKENI. The CDR3 loop is CASSPLSWGGYNEQFF. The CDR3 DNA follows: TGTGCCAGCTCACCTCTGTCGTGGGGGGGGTACAATGAGCAGTTCTTC.

The chain has TRBV6-5 and TRBJ1-2; 7 bases match TRBD1. Losses at the gene ends were 5 bases for V and 3 bases for J; bases not matched to a gene: 3. This CDR3 comprises 13 residues. The germline CDR1 and CDR2 sequences are MNHEY and SVGAGI. CDR3 in amino acids: CASSEGAHYGYTF. Written as DNA, the CDR3 is TGTGCCAGCAGTGAGGGGGCCCACTATGGCTACACCTTC.

This clone was seen only a few times. One end of the junction does not line up with germline, which may come from a read error. This chain uses TRBV2 with TRBJ2-3; D ambiguous. Germline V lookup: CDR1 SNHLY, CDR2 FYNNEI. This CDR3 spans 10 amino acids. The DNA for the CDR3 is TGTGCCAGCACTGAAGATACGCAGTATTTT. It specifies CASTEDTQYF.